This T cell receptor beta chain was recorded in a study of cytomegalovirus exposure and HLA in healthy donors. Study-level results: According to a subsequent analysis, TCR clusters from the first cohort were inclined to appear together in the 130 or so validation repertoires.

V lost 1 base, J lost 4 bases, and 6 bases stayed unmatched. The CDR3 totals 16 residues. CDR1 and CDR2 from the germline V gene are LGHNA and YSLEER. Measured with immunoSEQ multiplex PCR; TCRdb has only the in-frame clones, and not every one. The table includes about 270,000 clones, about 86% detected once. About this clone itself: As yet, its antigen is unknown.

The donors were members of the validation cohort comprising over 100 subjects, separate from the roughly 670-subject first cohort. V is TRBV4-3 and J is TRBJ2-5; 10 nucleotides align to TRBD1. The source is a woman between 18 and 29 years old in good health and CMV-seronegative. The sample was PBMCs. CDR3 nucleotide sequence: TGCGCCAGCAGCCAAGGATCCGGGACAGGGGCAGAGACCCAGTACTTC. Its translation is CASSQGSGTGAETQYF.